Listed below are T cell receptor beta chains from one sample, sequenced in a study of blood T cell repertoires in COVID-19. The protocol was immunoSEQ multiplex PCR, while the TCRdb copy is restricted to in-frame clones and leaves out a portion. The data contain about 340,000 clones, around nine tenths of them singletons. Sequencing used peripheral blood. Receptors were obtained from a woman aged 70-85 years with COVID-19, enrolled during active disease. Each CDR3 is given with its conserved first and last residue. D genes are given only for firm matches. Size values are once, few and many counts, or a class for expanded clones, and some rows have none.

>TRBV9|-|-|TRBJ2-5
TGTGCCAGCAGCGTAGATTCGGGGGTTGAGACCCAGTACTTC
CASSVDSGVETQYF
>TRBV7-2|-|TRBD2|TRBJ2-3
TGTGCCAGCAGCGAAGGGACTAGCGGGGGGGCCGTGGATACGCAGTATTTT
CASSEGTSGGAVDTQYF
>TRBV6-2/TRBV6-3|-|-|TRBJ1-5
TGTGCCAGCAGTTACCAGTTAGGGCAGGAGGGCAATCAGCCCCAGCATTTT
CASSYQLGQEGNQPQHF
>TRBV7-2|-|TRBD1|TRBJ1-3
TGTGCCAGCAGCTTAGCCCCGACAGGGGGTGGAAACACCATATATTTT
CASSLAPTGGGNTIYF
>TRBV28|-|-|TRBJ1-3
TGTGCCAGCAGTTTTATCCCCGGACAGTCGACCTCTGGAAACACCATATATTTT
CASSFIPGQSTSGNTIYF
>TRBV28|-|TRBD1|TRBJ2-7
TGTGCCAGCAGTTCACAGGGGATAGGGTACGAGCAGTACTTC
CASSSQGIGYEQYF
>TRBV7-8|-|-|TRBJ1-2
TGTGCCAGCAGCTTCAACAGGGATTCCTATGGCTACACCTTC
CASSFNRDSYGYTF
>TRBV2|-|-|TRBJ1-4
TGTGCCAGCAGCTCCGCCCTCACGGGGGGAGGTGAAAAACTGTTTTTT
CASSSALTGGGEKLFF
>TRBV5-1|-|-|TRBJ2-1
TGCGCCAGCACCTTGACTAGTCCCAATGAGCAGTTCTTC
CASTLTSPNEQFF
>TRBV28|-|-|TRBJ1-1
TGTGCCACCAGGAAGGGGGGGGAGAACACTGAAGCTTTCTTT
CATRKGGENTEAFF
>TRBV24-1|once|TRBD2|TRBJ2-1
TGTGCCACCAGTGATCATCCGGGACTAGCGGGGGGGAGCTCCTACAATGAGCAGTTCTTC
CATSDHPGLAGGSSYNEQFF
>TRBV10-3|-|TRBD1|TRBJ1-2
TGTGCCATCACTTTCGACAGGGGGCAGAACTATGGCTACACCTTC
CAITFDRGQNYGYTF
>TRBV27|-|-|TRBJ1-5
TGTGCCAGCAGTTTTGAGGCCTCGGGGAATCAGCCCCAGCATTTT
CASSFEASGNQPQHF
>TRBV9|-|-|TRBJ2-2
TGTGCCAGCAGCGTAGCTCAGGCAGGGAACACCGGGGAGCTGTTTTTT
CASSVAQAGNTGELFF
>TRBV7-2|few|TRBD1|TRBJ1-1
TGTGCCAGCAGCTTGGGACAGACGAACACTGAAGCTTTCTTT
CASSLGQTNTEAFF
>TRBV24-1|few|-|TRBJ2-3
TGTGCCACCAGTGACCCCTCAGGGGGCACAGATACGCAGTATTTT
CATSDPSGGTDTQYF
>TRBV2|once|-|TRBJ2-5
TGTGCCAGCAGTGAGGAGGAGGAGACCCAGTACTTC
CASSEEEETQYF
>TRBV6-2/TRBV6-3|-|-|TRBJ1-2
TGTGCCAGCAGCGACGGGGGGACGCTATCTAACTATGGCTACACCTTC
CASSDGGTLSNYGYTF
>TRBV4-1|-|TRBD2|TRBJ2-1
TGCGCCAGCAGCCTTAGCCAGGTAGCGGGGGGGCAGAATGAGCAGTTCTTC
CASSLSQVAGGQNEQFF
>TRBV19|-|-|TRBJ2-7
TGTGCCAGTAGTGCCTCTCGGGACTTCTCCTACGAGCAGTACTTC
CASSASRDFSYEQYF
>TRBV6-1|-|-|TRBJ2-5
TGTGCCAGCAGTGAGGGGCTTTTCGTTGTCGAGACCCAGTACTTC
CASSEGLFVVETQYF
>TRBV23-1|-|-|TRBJ1-5
TGCGCCAGCAGTCCCAGTAGCAATCAGCCCCAGCATTTT
CASSPSSNQPQHF
>TRBV7-9|once|-|TRBJ2-1
TGTGCCAGCAGCGCTCTCCGGGACTTCTACAATGAGCAGTTCTTC
CASSALRDFYNEQFF
>TRBV7-2|-|TRBD1|TRBJ1-2
TGTGCCAGCAGCTTAAATGCAGGGGGCAGCTATGGCTACACCTTC
CASSLNAGGSYGYTF
>TRBV11-3|-|-|TRBJ2-7
TGTGCCAGCAGCTTAGACCATTTACAGGGCGAGCAGTACTTC
CASSLDHLQGEQYF
>TRBV28|-|-|TRBJ1-5
TGTGCCAGCAGTTTGCGGCAGGGCGGTCAGCCCCAGCATTTT
CASSLRQGGQPQHF
>TRBV5-1|-|-|TRBJ2-1
TGCGCCAGCAGCTTAGGGGTCGTTAACAATGAGCAGTTCTTC
CASSLGVVNNEQFF
>TRBV7-2|once|TRBD1|TRBJ1-2
TGTGCCAGCAGCTGGGGACAGGGGGATGGCTACACCTTC
CASSWGQGDGYTF
>TRBV21-1|-|-|TRBJ2-6
TGTGCCAGCAGCAAAAAGAGGAGACTCAAGAGCTCTGGGGCCAACGTCCTGACTTTC
CASSKKRRLKSSGANVLTF
>TRBV2|-|TRBD2|TRBJ2-3
TGTGCCAGCCGGCTTCTAGCGGCTTTCACAGATACGCAGTATTTT
CASRLLAAFTDTQYF
>TRBV4-1|-|TRBD1|TRBJ1-6
TGCGCCAGCAGCCCCCGGGACAGGGGTCATTCACCCCTCCACTTT
CASSPRDRGHSPLHF
>TRBV28|once|-|TRBJ2-4
TGTGCCAGCAGTGGGCCACGGGACTTTTACTTC
CASSGPRDFYF
>TRBV11-2|-|TRBD1|TRBJ1-2
TGTGCCAGCAGCTTTCAGGGGGCCTCAGGCTACACCTTC
CASSFQGASGYTF
>TRBV5-4|-|-|TRBJ2-3
TGTGCCAGCACTTCGGGCGGGGGCACAGATACGCAGTATTTT
CASTSGGGTDTQYF
>TRBV28|-|-|TRBJ1-4
TGTGCCAGCAGTTTGCGCGAAAAACTGTTTTTT
CASSLREKLFF
>TRBV5-1|-|TRBD2|TRBJ2-7
TGCGCCAGCAGCTTGGTCCCTAGCGGGGCCTACGAGCAGTACTTC
CASSLVPSGAYEQYF
>TRBV30|-|-|TRBJ2-3
TGTGCCTGGAGGGACTCCCGGAGCGCAGATACGCAGTATTTT
CAWRDSRSADTQYF
>TRBV9|-|TRBD2|TRBJ2-7
TGTGCCAGCAGCGTAGGCGGGCGGGGGGACTCCTACGAGCAGTACTTC
CASSVGGRGDSYEQYF
>TRBV15|few|-|TRBJ1-5
TGTGCCACCAGCAGAGACGAGGGTTGGGGCAATCAGCCCCAGCATTTT
CATSRDEGWGNQPQHF
>TRBV7-2|-|-|TRBJ2-3
TGTGCCAGCAGCTCCCGTGGGAGAGGAGATACGCAGTATTTT
CASSSRGRGDTQYF
>TRBV12-5|once|-|TRBJ1-1
TGTGCTAGTGGTTTGGTAATAAGGGGCCGGACTGAAGCTTTCTTT
CASGLVIRGRTEAFF
>TRBV28|-|TRBD1|TRBJ1-5
TGTGCCAGCAGCCCTCGACAGGGGCGTCCTTTGGGTCAGCCCCAGCATTTT
CASSPRQGRPLGQPQHF
>TRBV5-1|-|TRBD1|TRBJ2-7
TGCGCCAGCAGCTTGGAAGGGGGCAGATACGAGCAGTACTTC
CASSLEGGRYEQYF
>TRBV18|-|TRBD1|TRBJ2-7
TGTGCCAGCTCACCATGGTCGGACAGGGGTTCCGAGCAGTACTTC
CASSPWSDRGSEQYF
>TRBV3-1/TRBV3-2|-|TRBD1|TRBJ1-1
TGTGCCAGCAGCCAAGTTTGGACAGGGGCGTTAGCTTTCTTT
CASSQVWTGALAFF
>TRBV3-1/TRBV3-2|-|TRBD1|TRBJ1-6
TGTGCCAGCAAGGCGACAGGGGTTTATAATTCACCCCTCCACTTT
CASKATGVYNSPLHF
>TRBV12-3/TRBV12-4|-|-|TRBJ1-2
TGTGCCAGCAGTTCAGGTTTCTATGGCTACACCTTC
CASSSGFYGYTF
>TRBV7-3|-|TRBD2|TRBJ2-7
TGTGCCAGCAGCTCAGGGACTAGCGGCTACGAGCAGTACTTC
CASSSGTSGYEQYF
>TRBV5-4|-|-|TRBJ2-1
TGTGCCAGCAGCCTCACCTCAGGGAACCATGAGCAGTTCTTC
CASSLTSGNHEQFF
>TRBV4-1|few|-|TRBJ1-6
TGCGCCAGCAGCCAGGGCAGTCTCCATAATTCACCCCTCCACTTT
CASSQGSLHNSPLHF
>TRBV28|-|-|TRBJ2-2
TGTGCCAGCAGTTTCGGGACAATCACCGGGGAGCTGTTTTTT
CASSFGTITGELFF
>TRBV30|-|-|TRBJ2-1
TGTGCCTGGGACACCGGGTTCCCCAATGAGCAGTTCTTC
CAWDTGFPNEQFF
>TRBV5-6|-|-|TRBJ1-2
TGTGCCAGCAGCCCGGGGGACGGTGGCTACACCTTC
CASSPGDGGYTF
>TRBV21-1|-|-|TRBJ2-2
TGTGCCAGCAGCGAAAGAGCCCCCGGACCCAGGGGAAACACCGGGGAGCTGTTTTTT
CASSERAPGPRGNTGELFF
>TRBV9|-|-|TRBJ1-2
TGTGCCAGCAGCGTAGGAGGAGGTGGCTACACCTTC
CASSVGGGGYTF